These 19 T cell receptor beta chains were all obtained from the same sample, sequenced in a study of T cells after yellow fever vaccination. TCRdb used MiXCR to reprocess the 5' RACE reads, holding one entry per CDR3 protein. The table lists about 210,000 distinct CDR3 sequences, less than 7.5% of them singletons, with 0.85% to 1.2% in the top ten. This material consisted of CD4+ T cells sorted from PBMCs, taken on the day of the yellow fever booster vaccination. These receptors were taken from a man aged 30-40 years who received the YFV17D yellow fever vaccine.

This clonotype appeared many times. The V call is TRBV7-2, the J call TRBJ1-2; D might be TRBD1 (5 bases). CDR3 length equals 16 residues. Germline lookup yields CDR1 SGHTA and CDR2 FQGNSA. The germline V and J ends were trimmed by 4 bases and 2 bases, with 17 bases remaining between them. The CDR3 DNA follows: TGTGCCAGCAGCTCTACCGGGGCAGGGCTAAACTATGGCTACACCTTC. This sequence encodes CASSSTGAGLNYGYTF.

The rearrangement joins TRBV12-3 or TRBV12-4 to TRBJ2-1; TRBD2 might be the D (6 bases). Trimming removed 5 bases from V and 4 bases from J, with 18 bases in between. This CDR3 spans 16 amino acids. This chain's CDR3 is CASSPPGTPRYNEQFF. The CDR3 DNA reads TGTGCCAGCAGTCCCCCCGGGACTCCTCGATACAATGAGCAGTTCTTC.

This chain connects TRBV12-5 to TRBJ2-2; TRBD2 might be the D (6 bases). Per the germline V gene, CDR1 is LGHNT and CDR2 is FRNRAP. The germline V and J ends were trimmed by 2 bases and 5 bases, with 12 bases remaining between them. The CDR3 totals 15 residues. The CDR3 nucleotides are TGTGCTAGTGGTTTGTCGGTCCGGGGGACCGGGGAGCTGTTTTTT. Translation: CASGLSVRGTGELFF.

This chain uses TRBV19 with TRBJ1-1; D is unresolved. V gave up 1 base and J gave up 5 bases, with 2 bases separating them. This CDR3 is built from 11 residues. CDR1 is LNHDA, CDR2 SQIVND, per germline (reference sequence). Here the CDR3 DNA reads TGTGCCAGTAGTATAGGGACTGAAGCTTTCTTT. Translation: CASSIGTEAFF.

In its sample, this clonotype was seen many times. This sequence joins TRBV7-6 and TRBJ2-1, with D perhaps matching TRBD2 (7 bases). The germline V gene has CDR1 SGHVS and CDR2 FNYEAQ. This CDR3 is 14 amino acids long. V dropped 3 bases and J dropped 6 bases, with 12 bases sitting between them. The DNA of the CDR3 is TGTGCCAGCAGCTTGGGGGGAGGGGGCAATGAGCAGTTCTTC. This codes for CASSLGGGGNEQFF.

V is TRBV2 and J is TRBJ2-1; D uncertain. In germline, CDR1 is SNHLY, CDR2 FYNNEI. V lost 7 bases and J lost 3, with 10 bases in between. The CDR3 extends over 13 amino acids. CDR3 in amino acids: CASIRSSYNEQFF. The CDR3 region has the DNA TGTGCCAGCATCAGGAGTAGCTACAATGAGCAGTTCTTC.

A few counts support this clonotype. The chain combines TRBV5-1 with TRBJ2-6, with 9 bases lining up with TRBD1. The CDR3 loop spans 17 amino acids. Losses at the gene ends were 4 bases for V and 4 bases for J; bases not matched to a gene: 9. Germline V gene lookup returns CDR1 SGHRS and CDR2 YFSETQ. The CDR3 nucleotides read TGCGCCAGCAGCGCAGGGACAGGGACTCCAGGGGCCAACGTCCTGACTTTC. Translation gives CASSAGTGTPGANVLTF.

The chain uses TRBV6-1 and TRBJ1-4, with 9 positions matching TRBD1. The CDR3 is made up of 14 amino acids. Germline loops: CDR1 MNHNS, CDR2 SASEGT. V trimming: 5 bases; J trimming: 8 bases; junction bases outside the gene matches: 6. The DNA for the CDR3 is TGTGCCAGCAGTATGGGACAGGGAAACGAAAAACTGTTTTTT. This gives the protein CASSMGQGNEKLFF.

In this sample, this clonotype turned up many times. The chain employs TRBV7-9 and TRBJ2-7, with TRBD1 identical over 7 bases. Germline lookup yields CDR1 SEHNR and CDR2 FQNEAQ (reference sequence). V shed 5 bases, J shed 7 bases, and the junction held 14 bases outside the gene matches. The CDR3 length is 15 residues. The CDR3 sequence: CASSKQGWEIREQYF. CDR3 sequence (DNA): TGTGCCAGCAGCAAACAGGGGTGGGAGATTCGGGAGCAGTACTTC.

J is TRBJ2-1 and V is TRBV5-1; no definite D call. Germline CDR1 reads SGHRS; CDR2 reads YFSETQ. V was cut by 0 bases and J by 2 bases, with 12 bases left in between. The CDR3 is made up of 16 amino acids. CDR3 sequence (DNA): TGCGCCAGCAGCTTGGCCGCGTCTTCCCCCTACAATGAGCAGTTCTTC. Its translation: CASSLAASSPYNEQFF.

This clonotype was seen at least ten times. At one end the junction does not follow the germline gene, possibly because of a read error. The chain is built from TRBV5-1 and TRBJ2-7; TRBD1 is a possible D gene (6 bases). This CDR3 has 12 amino acids. Germline CDR1 and CDR2: SGHRS and YFSETQ. The CDR3 region has the DNA TGCGCCAGCAGCACCACAGGGTTCGAGCGGTACTTC. Translated: CASSTTGFERYF. The full variable domain, with the rest looked up from reference TRBV5-1 and TRBJ2-7, is KAGVTQTPRYLIKTRGQQVTLSCSPISGHRSVSWYQQTPGQGLQFLFEYFSETQRNKGNFPGRFSGRQFSNSRSEMNVSTLELGDSALYLCASSTTGFERYFGPGTRLTVT.

The sample holds a few counts of this clonotype. J is TRBJ2-7 and V is TRBV4-2, with TRBD2 identical over 8 bases. The CDR3 runs 16 residues. Germline CDR1 LGHNA, CDR2 YNFKEQ. V lost 0 bases to trimming and J lost 4 bases; unmatched junction nucleotides: 8. CDR3 protein: CASSQDVIAGPYEQYF. The DNA for the CDR3 is TGTGCCAGCAGCCAAGATGTCATAGCGGGGCCTTACGAGCAGTACTTC.

This clonotype has only a few counts. The rearrangement links TRBV7-8 to TRBJ1-3; the match to TRBD1 covers 8 bases. The CDR3 is 17 residues long. The junction had 9 bases not matched to a gene; V was cut back by 5 bases and J by 0 bases. Germline CDR1 SGHVS, CDR2 FQNEAQ. CDR3 nucleotides: TGTGCCAGCAGCATCCGGACAGGGATGTACTCTGGAAACACCATATATTTT. Translating gives CASSIRTGMYSGNTIYF. Looking up the rest from reference TRBV7-8 and TRBJ1-3 gives the full variable domain: GAGVSQSPRYKVAKRGQDVALRCDPISGHVSLFWYQQALGQGPEFLTYFQNEAQLDKSGLPSDRFFAERPEGSVSTLKIQRTQQEDSAVYLCASSIRTGMYSGNTIYFGEGSWLTVV.

There are many counts of this clonotype. The J gene is TRBJ2-6, the V gene TRBV29-1; 7 positions match TRBD1. This CDR3 spans 16 amino acids. V trimming: 4 bases; J trimming: 0 bases; junction bases outside the gene matches: 6. The germline V gene encodes CDR1 SQVTM and CDR2 ANQGSEA. For the CDR3, the DNA is TGCAGCGTTGTGGGACAGTCCCTCTCTGGGGCCAACGTCCTGACTTTC. This encodes CSVVGQSLSGANVLTF.

This clonotype was seen more than once but under ten times. This sequence joins TRBV7-2 and TRBJ2-2; D unclear. The V end was cut by 2 bases, the J end by 4 bases, with 8 bases between. The CDR3 totals 14 residues. Germline V gene sequence: CDR1 SGHTA, CDR2 FQGNSA. The DNA for the CDR3 is TGTGCCAGCAGCTTAATGTCCAGCACCGGGGAGCTGTTTTTT. Its translation: CASSLMSSTGELFF.

The sample holds a few counts of this clonotype. V and J are TRBV6-2 or TRBV6-3 and TRBJ2-7, with D perhaps matching TRBD1 (6 bases). The CDR3 sequence is 13 residues long. Germline CDR1 is MNHEY and CDR2 is SVGEGT. Trimming stripped 5 bases from V and 2 bases from J, with 10 bases between. In nucleotides, the CDR3 is TGTGCCAGCAGTCAGAGGACAGCCTACGAGCAGTACTTC. It translates to CASSQRTAYEQYF.

The table lists this clonotype with a few counts. V and J are TRBV12-3 or TRBV12-4 and TRBJ1-1; D gene uncertain. CDR3 length equals 13 residues. With 5 bases removed from V and 5 bases from J, the gap between germline ends came to 12 bases. The CDR3 region is CASSRPPGTEAFF. CDR3 nucleotides: TGTGCCAGCAGTCGACCCCCGGGTACTGAAGCTTTCTTT.

About this clonotype itself: A much bigger clone sits one base away, suggesting this may be a read error. The chain combines TRBV7-9 with TRBJ2-7; D assignment may be TRBD1 or TRBD2 (7 bases each). This CDR3 region has 17 residues. V was cut by 10 bases and J by 7 bases, with 32 bases left in between. Germline-derived CDR1 and CDR2 are SEHNR and FQNEAQ (reference sequence). The CDR3 here is CAISGGLSGGPHSEQYF. DNA for the CDR3: TGTGCCATCTCAGGGGGACTATCGGGAGGTCCTCATTCTGAGCAGTACTTC.

The chain carries TRBV12-3 or TRBV12-4 and TRBJ2-3; D unresolved. With 2 bases removed from V and 0 bases from J, the gap between germline ends came to 15 bases. The CDR3 consists of 17 residues. The CDR3 sequence: CASSLRRSGESTDTQYF. The DNA of the CDR3 is TGTGCCAGCAGTTTAAGGCGGTCAGGAGAGAGCACAGATACGCAGTATTTT.